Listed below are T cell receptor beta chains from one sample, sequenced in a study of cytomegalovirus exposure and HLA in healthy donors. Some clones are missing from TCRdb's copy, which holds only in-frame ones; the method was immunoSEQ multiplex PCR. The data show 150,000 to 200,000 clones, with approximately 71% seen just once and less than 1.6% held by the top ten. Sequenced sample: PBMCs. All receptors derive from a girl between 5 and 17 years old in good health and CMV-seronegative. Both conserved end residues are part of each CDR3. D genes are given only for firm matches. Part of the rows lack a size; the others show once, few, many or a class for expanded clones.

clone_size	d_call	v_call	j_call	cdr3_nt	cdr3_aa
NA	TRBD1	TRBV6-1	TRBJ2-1	TGTGCCAGCAGTGAGCCAGGGGGAAGTAATGGTGAGCAGTTCTTC	CASSEPGGSNGEQFF
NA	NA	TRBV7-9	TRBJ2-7	TGTGCCAGCAGCTCAGGGTTCCGCTCCTACGAGCAGTACTTC	CASSSGFRSYEQYF
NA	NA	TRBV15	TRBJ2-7	TGTGCCACCAGCGCCCGGGGTGGAGGGGAAAACTACGAGCAGTACTTC	CATSARGGGENYEQYF
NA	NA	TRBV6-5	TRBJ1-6	TGTGCCAGCAGTTACGTCCGGGGAGCCCATTCACCCCTCCACTTT	CASSYVRGAHSPLHF
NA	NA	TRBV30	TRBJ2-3	TGTGCCTGGAGATCAGGGGCAGATACGCAGTATTTT	CAWRSGADTQYF
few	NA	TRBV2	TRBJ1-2	TGTGCCAGCAGTGAACAGGATTATGGCTACACCTTC	CASSEQDYGYTF
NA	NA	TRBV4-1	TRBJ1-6	TGCGCCAGCAGCCGCGGGGAGGAGATTAATTCACCCCTCCACTTT	CASSRGEEINSPLHF
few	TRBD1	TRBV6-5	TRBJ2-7	TGTGCCAGCAGACGGGACAGGGCAGTTTACGAGCAGTACTTC	CASRRDRAVYEQYF
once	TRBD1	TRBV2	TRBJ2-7	TGTGCCAGCAGTGGGGACGCAGGGGGAGCGCAGTACTTC	CASSGDAGGAQYF
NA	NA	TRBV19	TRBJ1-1	TGTGCCAGTGGGGAGGGGTTATATGCTTTCTTT	CASGEGLYAFF
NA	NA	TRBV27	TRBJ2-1	TGTGCCAGCAGTTTACTGGGGGCCAATGAGCAGTTCTTC	CASSLLGANEQFF
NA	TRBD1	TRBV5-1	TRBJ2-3	TGCGCCAGCAGCTGGCGACAGGGAACCACAGATACGCAGTATTTT	CASSWRQGTTDTQYF
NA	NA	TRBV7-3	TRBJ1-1	TGTGCCAGCAGCTCTACTGGGGGGGTGAACACTGAAGCTTTCTTC	CASSSTGGVNTEAFF
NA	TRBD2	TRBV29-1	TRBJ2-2	TGCAGCGTTGCCCAGACACGGGGAGGGACCGGGGAGCTGTTTTTT	CSVAQTRGGTGELFF